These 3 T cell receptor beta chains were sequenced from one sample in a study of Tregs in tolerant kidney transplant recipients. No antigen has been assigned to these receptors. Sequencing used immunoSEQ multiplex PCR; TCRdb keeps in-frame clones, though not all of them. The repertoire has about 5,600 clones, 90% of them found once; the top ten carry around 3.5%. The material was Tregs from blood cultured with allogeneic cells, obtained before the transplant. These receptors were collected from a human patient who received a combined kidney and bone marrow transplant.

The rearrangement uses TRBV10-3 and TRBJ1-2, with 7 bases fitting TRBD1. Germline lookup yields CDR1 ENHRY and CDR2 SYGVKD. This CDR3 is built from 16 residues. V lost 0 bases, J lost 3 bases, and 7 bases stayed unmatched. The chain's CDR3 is CAISESKGRGDYGYTF. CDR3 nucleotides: TGTGCCATCAGTGAGTCGAAGGGCAGGGGGGACTATGGCTACACCTTC.

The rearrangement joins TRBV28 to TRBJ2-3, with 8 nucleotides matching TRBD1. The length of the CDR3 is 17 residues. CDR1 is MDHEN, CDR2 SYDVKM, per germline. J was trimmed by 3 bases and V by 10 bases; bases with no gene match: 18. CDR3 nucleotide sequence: TGTGCCACCACCGTAGGACAGGGTATCGGCCTTACAGATACGCAGTATTTT. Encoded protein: CATTVGQGIGLTDTQYF.

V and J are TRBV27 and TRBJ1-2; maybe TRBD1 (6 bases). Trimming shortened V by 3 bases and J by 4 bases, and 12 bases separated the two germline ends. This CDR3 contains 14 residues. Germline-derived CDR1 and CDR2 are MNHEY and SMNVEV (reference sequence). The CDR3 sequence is CASSFRGSGYGYTF. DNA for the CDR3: TGTGCCAGCAGTTTCAGGGGTAGCGGCTATGGCTACACCTTC.